This is a list of T cell receptor beta chains from one sample in a study of blood T cell repertoires in COVID-19. Data came from immunoSEQ multiplex PCR; TCRdb stores just in-frame clones and leaves some out. The table lists about 250,000 clones, 80% to 90% of them singletons. Sequencing was done on a sample of PBMCs or T cells enriched from blood (not recorded which). Receptors originate from a woman aged 25-40 years who had recovered from COVID-19. CDR3s include the opening cysteine and the closing phenylalanine or tryptophan. D genes are given only for firm matches. Clone size is shown for a subset of rows, as once, few, many or a class of expanded clone.

V: TRBV7-9; D: NA; size: NA; J: TRBJ1-4; DNA: TGTGCCAGCAGCCCCCGGAGGTCAACTAATGAAAAACTGTTTTTT; CDR3: CASSPRRSTNEKLFF
V: TRBV28; D: TRBD1; size: NA; J: TRBJ1-1; DNA: TGTGCCAGCAGTCCCCCCCGACAGGGGAACACTGAAGCTTTCTTT; CDR3: CASSPPRQGNTEAFF
V: TRBV18; D: NA; size: NA; J: TRBJ1-3; DNA: TGTGCCAGCTCACCACTCAGGGGTGGAAACACCATATATTTT; CDR3: CASSPLRGGNTIYF
V: TRBV2; D: NA; size: NA; J: TRBJ1-6; DNA: TGTGCCAGCAGTTCTGAAGGAGGTAGCTCCTATAATTCACCCCTCCACTTT; CDR3: CASSSEGGSSYNSPLHF
V: TRBV7-9; D: NA; size: NA; J: TRBJ1-2; DNA: TGTGCCAGCAGCTTACGGGTCTCCTATGGCTACACCTTC; CDR3: CASSLRVSYGYTF
V: TRBV7-2; D: TRBD1; size: NA; J: TRBJ2-5; DNA: TGTGCCAGCAGCTGGGACAGGAAAGAGACCCAGTACTTC; CDR3: CASSWDRKETQYF
V: TRBV5-6; D: NA; size: NA; J: TRBJ2-1; DNA: TGTGCCAGCAGCTTGGTCAGCTACAATGAGCAGTTCTTC; CDR3: CASSLVSYNEQFF
V: TRBV30; D: TRBD1; size: NA; J: TRBJ1-1; DNA: TGTGCCTGGAATGACGGACAGGGGGCTACTGAAGCTTTCTTT; CDR3: CAWNDGQGATEAFF
V: TRBV21-1; D: NA; size: NA; J: TRBJ1-5; DNA: TGTGCCAGCAGCTACAGGGATCAGCCCCAGCATTTT; CDR3: CASSYRDQPQHF
V: TRBV19; D: NA; size: NA; J: TRBJ1-5; DNA: TGTGCCAGCCACTCTGGAGGGCCCCAGCATTTT; CDR3: CASHSGGPQHF
V: TRBV5-8; D: NA; size: NA; J: TRBJ1-4; DNA: TGTGCCAGCAGTCATGACTCAGGGTTTGCAACTAATGAAAAACTGTTTTTT; CDR3: CASSHDSGFATNEKLFF
V: TRBV29-1; D: NA; size: NA; J: TRBJ1-5; DNA: TGCAGCGTTGAAGATTTAAGGCGGGGGGGCAATCAGCCCCAGCATTTT; CDR3: CSVEDLRRGGNQPQHF
V: TRBV7-9; D: TRBD1; size: NA; J: TRBJ2-5; DNA: TGTGCCAGCAGCTTAGGACAGGGAGAGACCCAGTACTTC; CDR3: CASSLGQGETQYF
V: TRBV5-4; D: NA; size: many; J: TRBJ2-1; DNA: TGTGCCAGCAGCTTGGCACTCGGGAGAGGGTACAATGAGCAGTTCTTC; CDR3: CASSLALGRGYNEQFF
V: TRBV7-3; D: TRBD1; size: NA; J: TRBJ1-6; DNA: TGTGCCAGCAGTTACACCGGGACAGGGGTATCACCCCTCCACTTT; CDR3: CASSYTGTGVSPLHF
V: TRBV7-2; D: NA; size: NA; J: TRBJ1-2; DNA: TGTGCCAGCAGCTTAGACGATGGGGCTGGCTACACCTTC; CDR3: CASSLDDGAGYTF
V: TRBV10-2; D: NA; size: few; J: TRBJ1-2; DNA: TGCGCCAGCAGTCCGAGTGGAGGGGAGGCTAACTATGGCTACACCTTC; CDR3: CASSPSGGEANYGYTF
V: TRBV6-5; D: TRBD2; size: many; J: TRBJ2-7; DNA: TGTGCCAGCACCCTGGACAGCGGGAGCTCCTACGAGCAGTACTTC; CDR3: CASTLDSGSSYEQYF
V: TRBV19; D: NA; size: NA; J: TRBJ1-4; DNA: TGTGCCAGTACGTCCCAGGACAGATTTTTAACTAATGAAAAACTGTTTTTT; CDR3: CASTSQDRFLTNEKLFF
V: TRBV30; D: NA; size: NA; J: TRBJ2-7; DNA: TGTGCCTGGGGAGAGCCTCAGCAGTACTTC; CDR3: CAWGEPQQYF
V: TRBV18; D: NA; size: NA; J: TRBJ1-2; DNA: TGTGCCAGCTCACCACCTGGGCAGTTAGCTAACTATGGCTACACCTTC; CDR3: CASSPPGQLANYGYTF
V: TRBV14; D: NA; size: NA; J: TRBJ1-6; DNA: TGTGCCAGCAGCCCCACGAGCGTTAATTCACCCCTCCACTTT; CDR3: CASSPTSVNSPLHF
V: TRBV2; D: NA; size: few; J: TRBJ2-1; DNA: TGTGCCAGCAGTGAACTAGAAGGAGACGATGAGCAGTTCTTC; CDR3: CASSELEGDDEQFF
V: TRBV5-1; D: TRBD1; size: NA; J: TRBJ2-7; DNA: TGCGCCAGCAGCTTGGGACAGGGGGACCGACTCGAGCAGTACTTC; CDR3: CASSLGQGDRLEQYF
V: TRBV19; D: NA; size: once; J: TRBJ2-7; DNA: TGTGCCAGTAGTATTTCTCGCGGGGACTACGAGCAGTACTTC; CDR3: CASSISRGDYEQYF
V: TRBV28; D: NA; size: NA; J: TRBJ1-6; DNA: TGTGCCAGCAGTTTTGTTTCCCCTCAGGGGAGCTCCTATAATTCACCCCTCCACTTT; CDR3: CASSFVSPQGSSYNSPLHF
V: TRBV6-2/TRBV6-3; D: TRBD2; size: NA; J: TRBJ2-2; DNA: TGTGCCAGCAGTAAGGGAGGGCCCACCGGGGAGCTGTTTTTT; CDR3: CASSKGGPTGELFF
V: TRBV20-1; D: NA; size: NA; J: TRBJ1-1; DNA: TGCAGTGCGTCAGGGGACACTGAAGCTTTCTTT; CDR3: CSASGDTEAFF
V: TRBV29-1; D: TRBD2; size: NA; J: TRBJ2-7; DNA: TGCAGCGTTCGGGAAGCGGGGGAGGGCTACGAGCAGTACTTC; CDR3: CSVREAGEGYEQYF
V: TRBV5-4; D: NA; size: NA; J: TRBJ2-3; DNA: TGTGCCAGCAGTCCCGCCTCGGACTTGACCACGCAGTATTTT; CDR3: CASSPASDLTTQYF
V: TRBV7-9; D: NA; size: NA; J: TRBJ1-1; DNA: TGTGCCAGCAGCTGGGAGGGGAACACTGAAGCTTTCTTT; CDR3: CASSWEGNTEAFF
V: TRBV28; D: TRBD1; size: NA; J: TRBJ1-3; DNA: TGTGCCAGCAGTTTCAGGGGGGCTGGAAACACCATATATTTT; CDR3: CASSFRGAGNTIYF
V: TRBV6-1; D: TRBD2; size: NA; J: TRBJ2-7; DNA: TGTGCCAGTGAGGGACTAGCGGGGAGCGAGCAGTACTTC; CDR3: CASEGLAGSEQYF
V: TRBV28; D: NA; size: once; J: TRBJ2-7; DNA: TGTGCCAGCAGTTTAACCGGGACTTTCTCCTACGAGCAGTACTTC; CDR3: CASSLTGTFSYEQYF
V: TRBV6-5; D: NA; size: NA; J: TRBJ1-2; DNA: TGTGCCAGCAGTTACTCTGGGGCAGCTGGCTACACCTTC; CDR3: CASSYSGAAGYTF
V: TRBV4-1; D: TRBD2; size: NA; J: TRBJ2-1; DNA: TGCGCCAGCAGCCAAGTTCCGGGAGGTGGGAATGAGCAGTTCTTC; CDR3: CASSQVPGGGNEQFF
V: TRBV5-1; D: TRBD1; size: NA; J: TRBJ1-1; DNA: TGCGCCAGCAGCTGGGGACAGGGGGACACTGAAGCTTTCTTT; CDR3: CASSWGQGDTEAFF
V: TRBV7-9; D: NA; size: NA; J: TRBJ2-3; DNA: TGTGCCAGCAGCTTATTGTCGCGGGATACGCAGTATTTT; CDR3: CASSLLSRDTQYF
V: TRBV19; D: TRBD1; size: NA; J: TRBJ2-7; DNA: TGTGCCAGTGCGCCGGGACAGTGGAGCTCCTACGAGCAGTACTTC; CDR3: CASAPGQWSSYEQYF
V: TRBV9; D: NA; size: NA; J: TRBJ1-2; DNA: TGTGCCAGCAGCGAAGGAGCTAACTATGGCTACACCTTC; CDR3: CASSEGANYGYTF
V: TRBV11-2; D: TRBD1; size: NA; J: TRBJ2-7; DNA: TGTGCCAGCAGCCGAGGGACAGGGGGTTCTAGCTCCTACGAGCAGTACTTC; CDR3: CASSRGTGGSSSYEQYF
V: TRBV9; D: NA; size: NA; J: TRBJ2-3; DNA: TGTGCCAGCAGCGTGTTTGACGGACTCAGGCGCACAGATACGCAGTATTTT; CDR3: CASSVFDGLRRTDTQYF
V: TRBV4-1; D: NA; size: NA; J: TRBJ1-4; DNA: TGCGCCAGCAGCCAAGATTTAGACAGGAACAAAAAACTGTTTTTT; CDR3: CASSQDLDRNKKLFF
V: TRBV19; D: NA; size: NA; J: TRBJ2-2; DNA: TGTGCCAGTATGAAAACATTTTTCACCGGGGAGCTGTTTTTT; CDR3: CASMKTFFTGELFF
V: TRBV18; D: NA; size: NA; J: TRBJ2-7; DNA: TGTGCCAGCTCAGAGACTGCCAGTATCAACGAGCAGTACTTC; CDR3: CASSETASINEQYF
V: TRBV6-5; D: TRBD1; size: NA; J: TRBJ1-4; DNA: TGTGCCAGCAGGGCCAGGGACAGGGGAGAAAAACTGTTTTTT; CDR3: CASRARDRGEKLFF
V: TRBV6-5; D: NA; size: NA; J: TRBJ1-2; DNA: TGTGCCAGCAGTTCCGTCGACAGGACCTATTATGGCTACACCTTC; CDR3: CASSSVDRTYYGYTF
V: TRBV28; D: NA; size: once; J: TRBJ1-6; DNA: TGTGCCAGCAGTTTACCCGGAGGGACTTCACCCCTCCACTTT; CDR3: CASSLPGGTSPLHF
V: TRBV30; D: NA; size: once; J: TRBJ1-5; DNA: TGTGCCTGGAGCGTCAGGGATAGCAATCAGCCCCAGCATTTT; CDR3: CAWSVRDSNQPQHF
V: TRBV28; D: NA; size: NA; J: TRBJ1-2; DNA: TGTGCCAGCAGCGGTTCCGGGGGACGTGGCTACACCTTC; CDR3: CASSGSGGRGYTF
V: TRBV27; D: TRBD1; size: NA; J: TRBJ1-6; DNA: TGTGCCAGCAGTTCGAAACCCCGGACAGGGTCGAATTCACCCCTCCACTTT; CDR3: CASSSKPRTGSNSPLHF
V: TRBV6-5; D: TRBD1; size: once; J: TRBJ1-2; DNA: TGTGCCAGCATCCCGACAGGGGGCGCTTCTGGCTACACCTTC; CDR3: CASIPTGGASGYTF
V: TRBV3-1/TRBV3-2; D: NA; size: NA; J: TRBJ2-3; DNA: TGTGCCAGCAGCCGAAGACCCCTAGGGGCAGGGGTCAGCACAGATACGCAGTATTTT; CDR3: CASSRRPLGAGVSTDTQYF
V: TRBV28; D: NA; size: NA; J: TRBJ2-5; DNA: TGTGCCAGCAGGCGGAACAGGGTTGAACAAGAGACCCAGTACTTC; CDR3: CASRRNRVEQETQYF
V: TRBV19; D: NA; size: NA; J: TRBJ2-3; DNA: TGTGCCAGTAGTATTCGGGACACAGATACGCAGTATTTT; CDR3: CASSIRDTDTQYF
V: TRBV25-1; D: NA; size: NA; J: TRBJ1-1; DNA: TGTGCCAGCAGTGAATATGGGGGGGGCGACACTGAAGCTTTCTTT; CDR3: CASSEYGGGDTEAFF
V: TRBV9; D: NA; size: NA; J: TRBJ2-7; DNA: TGTGCCAGCAGCGTAACTCGGGGGGCACCCCTCCAAGGCGAGCAGTACTTC; CDR3: CASSVTRGAPLQGEQYF
V: TRBV7-6; D: NA; size: NA; J: TRBJ2-2; DNA: TGTGCCAGCAGCCCGAACGAGGGTGCGCTGTTTTTT; CDR3: CASSPNEGALFF
V: TRBV7-6; D: NA; size: NA; J: TRBJ1-3; DNA: TGTGCCAGCAGCTTAGCAGGGGACACCATATATTTT; CDR3: CASSLAGDTIYF